The 9 T cell receptor beta chains in this list originate from one sample, sequenced in a study of shared clonotypes between healthy human individuals (dated by TCRdb to the early 2020s). Libraries were made using the immunoSEQ multiplex PCR assay. TCRdb limited this immuneACCESS table to in-frame rearrangements with V and J called. A share of clones is missing; checked studies link under half to unresolved V genes, and the rest is unexplained. The sample table shows some 2,500,000 clones, and around 92% are seen once. The top ten hold 0.37% of the sample. The sequencing sample was made of naive CD4+ T cells from PBMCs. In the paper's terms, the cell subset or site label means: CD45RA+ positively selected. Receptor source: a man younger than 35 in good health. Some clones in this sample may be carry-over from other donors' samples.

This clone has only one observation. The rearrangement joins TRBV5-6 to TRBJ2-1; a possible D gene is TRBD1 (6 bases). The CDR3 contains 15 residues. Trimming removed 2 bases from V and 7 bases from J, with 16 bases in between. Germline values: CDR1 SGHDT, CDR2 YYEEEE. DNA of the CDR3: TGTGCCAGCAGCTTCCCTTCGACAGGACGAAATGAGCAGTTCTTC. Its translation is CASSFPSTGRNEQFF.

A single count supports this clone. V is TRBV6-4 and J is TRBJ1-5; 9 bases match TRBD1. The CDR3 is 17 amino acids. Germline V CDR1 and CDR2: MRHNA, SNTAGT. The V and J ends lost 2 bases and 5 bases, in that order; junction bases with no gene match: 10. The CDR3 DNA follows: TGTGCCAGCAGTGACGAGACAGGGGGAGCAGGGGATCAGCCCCAGCATTTT. Translation gives CASSDETGGAGDQPQHF.

The rearrangement joins TRBV7-2 to TRBJ2-7; 7 bases map to TRBD1. CDR3 length equals 14 residues. V was clipped by 5 bases and J by 0 bases; unmatched bases: 4. Per germline, CDR1 SGHTA and CDR2 FQGNSA. CDR3 DNA sequence: TGTGCCAGCAGCCAGGACAGGACCTCCTACGAGCAGTACTTC. It translates to CASSQDRTSYEQYF.

J is TRBJ1-1 and V is TRBV5-1; D may be TRBD1 (5 bases). There are 13 residues in the CDR3. Trimming cost V 5 bases and J 0 bases, with 8 bases left between them. Germline V gene lookup returns CDR1 SGHRS and CDR2 YFSETQ. The CDR3 nucleotides read TGCGCCAGCAGGGGGGTCGTGAACACTGAAGCTTTCTTT. This sequence encodes CASRGVVNTEAFF.

The CDR3 sequence: CASSLLSGRNQPQHF. In nucleotides, the CDR3 is TGTGCCAGCAGTTTACTCTCTGGGCGGAATCAGCCCCAGCATTTT. V is TRBV28 and J is TRBJ1-5; D is undetermined. Germline V gene data show CDR1 as MDHEN and CDR2 as SYDVKM. Trimming removed 2 bases from V and 4 bases from J, with 12 bases in between. The CDR3 sequence is 15 residues long.

The rearrangement uses TRBV28 and TRBJ2-7, with D possibly matching TRBD2 (6 bases). Trimming stripped 9 bases from V and 7 bases from J, with 13 bases between. Germline-derived CDR1 and CDR2 are MDHEN and SYDVKM. CDR3 length: 11 residues. The CDR3 bases are TGTGCCAGTGCGGGACGCCAAGAGCAGTACTTC. This codes for CASAGRQEQYF.

This sequence joins TRBV6-5 and TRBJ2-2; no clear D. Germline V gene data show CDR1 as MNHEY and CDR2 as SVGAGI. V lost 7 bases and J 2 bases, leaving 11 bases between the germline ends. The CDR3 totals 14 residues. This CDR3 is CASKRRENTGELFF. CDR3 in DNA: TGTGCCAGCAAACGTAGGGAAAACACCGGGGAGCTGTTTTTT.

The chain joins TRBV5-1 to TRBJ2-3; 11 nucleotides agree with TRBD1. Trimming took 4 bases from V and 3 from J; bases not matched to a gene: 7. CDR1 SGHRS and CDR2 YFSETQ come from the germline V gene. The length of the CDR3 is 16 residues. CDR3 amino acids: CASSAAGTGGTDTQYF. In nucleotides, the CDR3 is TGCGCCAGCAGCGCGGCCGGGACAGGGGGAACAGATACGCAGTATTTT.

The V call is TRBV7-9, the J call TRBJ2-4; D uncertain. This CDR3 spans 13 amino acids. V lost 2 bases and J lost 3, with 5 bases in between. Germline V lookup: CDR1 SEHNR, CDR2 FQNEAQ (reference sequence). The CDR3 DNA reads as TGTGCCAGCAGCTTAATGGGCAAAAACATTCAGTACTTC. Translated, it gives CASSLMGKNIQYF. Combining the CDR3 with reference TRBV7-9 and TRBJ2-4 gives the whole variable domain DTGVSQNPRHKITKRGQNVTFRCDPISEHNRLYWYRQTLGQGPEFLTYFQNEAQLEKSRLLSDRFSAERPKGSFSTLEIQRTEQGDSAMYLCASSLMGKNIQYFGAGTRLSVL.